This T cell receptor (beta chain) was retrieved from a study of early T cells in non-severe SARS-CoV-2 infection. Germline V CDR1 and CDR2: DFQATT, SNEGSKA (reference sequence). This CDR3 contains 14 residues. The V and J ends lost 5 bases and 1 base, in that order; junction bases with no gene match: 6. This clonotype showed up just a few times. Via MiXCR, TCRdb re-called the 5' RACE reads, giving one row per CDR3 protein. This table has tens of thousands of distinct CDR3 sequences, 12% appearing once. Sequenced material: whole blood, taken at baseline. The rearrangement uses TRBV20-1 and TRBJ2-5; 8 nucleotides agree with TRBD2. The source of this sequence is an adult who was a healthcare worker with PCR-confirmed SARS-CoV-2 infection or an uninfected control (not recorded which). CDR3 nucleotide sequence: TGCAGTGCTGGGGTAGCGGGGATCCAAGAGACCCAGTACTTC. Translation gives CSAGVAGIQETQYF.